Here is one TCR beta chain with its context. Its antigen is unidentified. The data were taken from a study of identifying expanded T cells in peripheral blood. Germline CDR1 reads SEHNR; CDR2 reads FQNEAQ (reference sequence). This CDR3 has 14 amino acids. V was cut by 5 bases and J by 5 bases, with 15 bases left in between. Data came from immunoSEQ multiplex PCR; TCRdb stores just in-frame clones and leaves some out. The data show about 84,000 clones, with 86% seen just once and roughly 5.5% held by the top ten. Study-wide findings and caveats: Clone count variance between approximately two-week samples rose with total template count.

V and J are TRBV7-9 and TRBJ1-1; D is unclear. The specimen was blood. This TCR was sampled from a person aged 18 to 70 in good health. This chain's CDR3 is CASSREFDGTEAFF. The DNA of the CDR3 is TGTGCCAGCAGCCGGGAATTCGATGGGACTGAAGCTTTCTTT.